This paragraph reports one T cell receptor (beta chain). Its specific antigen is unknown. No base quality values were provided; no much bigger clone lies one nucleotide off. The intended sense of this specimen's time point label: baseline before first vaccination. The vaccinee samples were drawn from two UK trials, COV001 and COV002, one of which was a single-blind randomized controlled phase 2/3 trial testing AZD1222 (ChAdOx1 nCoV-19) in healthy adults. Trial participant PBMC samples were collected at day 0 and day 28 after the second dose for TCRbeta chain sequencing. The sample comes from a study of T cell responses to AZD1222 COVID-19 vaccine listed by TCRdb under 2021. Looking at the study overall: AZD1222 recipients given second doses at about 4 weeks or at about 12 weeks were pooled, since spike-specific TCR depth and breadth were not found to differ between the two schedules. TCR sequencing was performed for about 250 trial participants, of whom around 200 were given two doses of AZD1222 and some 25 were given two doses of MenACWY control vaccine. Trial participants were enrolled by age into 18-55, 56-69 and 70-plus year subgroups, with 148, 28 and 57 TCR-sequenced participants respectively.

Results and caveats for the whole study, not just this receptor: Nearly half of unique spike-specific TCRs reportedly recognized epitopes outside regions mutated in the B.1.351 and B.1.1.7 variants. After two AZD1222 doses, both the breadth and the depth of spike-specific TCRs were significantly higher than at day 0 and than in MenACWY recipients. Participants were mostly white British and included more females than males, and it was suggested by the authors that clonal diversity may have been underestimated. The vaccine-associated CD4 TCRs covered the entire spike protein, and the dominant responses fell in regions 160-218 and 743-854. The 56-69-year group was small, and its depth increase did not reach significance, likely because of low power. Because no day 14 peak-response samples were available, repertoires were characterized only after the peak T cell response. Conclusions about previously exposed vaccinees are limited, since just 5 or 6 AZD1222 recipients were seropositive for SARS-CoV-2 at baseline.

The CDR3 regions of human TCRbeta chains were analyzed by immunosequencing. In the authors' own workflow: Repertoire TCRs were checked for matches against a reference library of SARS-CoV-2-specific TCRs that had been generated using the MIRA antigen-specificity platform. Breadth meant the fraction of unique TCRs that were SARS-CoV-2-associated, whereas depth meant the fraction of total T cells that were SARS-CoV-2-associated. Using the MIRA data, each spike-specific TCR was assigned both to the spike region to which the TCR was reactive and to a CD4 or CD8 class. Log10-transformed breadth and depth values were compared by one-way ANOVA with Sidak's multiple comparisons tests. This is the immuneACCESS table as TCRdb keeps it, with only in-frame sequences that have V and J called. A part of the clones is gone; compared with another copy, unresolved V genes explain less than half, and the rest is unexplained. For V, J and clone size, that table is used; D and trimming come from the DNA. In all, the sample holds about 160,000 clones, and less than 95% of those were seen once. 1.3% of the sample rests with the top ten.

The CDR3 has 15 amino acids, counting the end cysteine and phenylalanine. Only CDR3 DNA is held: 45 bases, read in frame from base 1. Per the germline V gene, SGHTA is the CDR1 and FQGNSA is the CDR2. Trimming removed 2 bases from V and 0 bases from J, leaving 10 bases between the germline ends. The sequencing used peripheral blood, collected on day 0 of AZD1222 vaccination. This chain joins TRBV7-2 to TRBJ1-2, with a weak D call of TRBD1 (6 bases match). The sequence came from an adult in good health. The nucleotide sequence reads as follows: TGTGCCAGCAGCTTAATGACAGGAGCTAACTATGGCTACACCTTC. Translation gives CASSLMTGANYGYTF.